Below are 3 T cell receptor beta chains sequenced from a single sample in a study of blood T cell repertoires in COVID-19. The data were produced by immunoSEQ multiplex PCR, yet TCRdb's version contains in-frame clones alone and is incomplete. The top ten clones hold 28% of a sample with roughly 140,000 clones, 88% of them seen once. The sample comprised peripheral blood. The receptors stem from a human donor in a cohort sampled during active COVID-19.

In this sample, this clone turned up a few times. The CDR3 DNA is TGTGCCAGCAGCCTAACCGGGACAATCTACGAGCAGTACTTC. It codes for CASSLTGTIYEQYF. The rearrangement links TRBV7-2 to TRBJ2-7; perhaps TRBD1 as D (6 bases). This CDR3 comprises 14 residues. CDR1 is SGHTA, CDR2 FQGNSA, per germline. V shed 5 bases and J shed 3 bases, with 14 bases lying between them.

V and J are TRBV5-1 and TRBJ1-1; D is ambiguous. This CDR3 comprises 15 residues. Trimming took off 1 base at V and 1 base at J, with 11 bases between the two ends. CDR1 is SGHRS and CDR2 is YFSETQ in the germline V gene. The CDR3 protein is CASSLTAPGNTEAFF. CDR3 in DNA: TGCGCCAGCAGCTTGACGGCCCCGGGGAACACTGAAGCTTTCTTT.

The chain carries TRBV27 and TRBJ2-2; 11 positions match TRBD2. CDR1 is MNHEY, CDR2 SMNVEV, per germline (reference sequence). The CDR3 covers 17 residues. The V gene end was trimmed by 0 bases and the J gene end by 4 bases; junction bases not matched to a gene: 4. For the CDR3, the DNA is TGTGCCAGCAGTTTATCCGGGACTAGCGGAACCACCGGGGAGCTGTTTTTT. Translated: CASSLSGTSGTTGELFF.